The 6 T cell receptor beta chains below come from one sample, sequenced in a study of cytomegalovirus exposure and HLA in healthy donors. The study ran its PCR with 60 Vbeta and 13 Jbeta primers. This table comes from immunoSEQ multiplex PCR, and its TCRdb copy is limited to in-frame clones, with some not included. The sample records roughly 100,000 clones, about two thirds being singletons. Sequences were obtained from PBMCs. Receptors originate from a boy aged 5-17 years in good health and CMV-seronegative.

The chain is built from TRBV14 and TRBJ2-5; 9 bases are shared with TRBD1. Germline V gene sequence: CDR1 SGHDN, CDR2 FVKESK. The V segment lost 5 bases and the J segment 4 bases; nucleotides outside the gene matches: 8. This CDR3 has 15 residues. This CDR3 is CASSAPGQGGETQYF. CDR3 sequence (DNA): TGTGCCAGCAGCGCCCCGGGACAGGGAGGAGAGACCCAGTACTTC.

The chain is built from TRBV5-8 and TRBJ1-5; D uncertain. The germline V gene has CDR1 SGHTS and CDR2 YDEGEE. The V gene lost 5 bases and the J gene lost 0 bases, with 6 bases spanning the gap. This CDR3 has 13 residues. This chain's CDR3 is CASSKSSNQPQHF. The CDR3 DNA reads as TGTGCCAGCAGTAAATCTAGCAATCAGCCCCAGCATTTT.

This clone has just a few counts. The J gene is TRBJ1-5, the V gene TRBV6-5, with no clear D. This CDR3 is 15 amino acids long. Germline V gene sequence: CDR1 MNHEY, CDR2 SVGAGI. The germline V and J ends were trimmed by 2 bases and 0 bases, with 8 bases remaining between them. DNA of the CDR3: TGTGCCAGCAGTTACGATGGCGGTAGCAATCAGCCCCAGCATTTT. Translated, it gives CASSYDGGSNQPQHF.

V and J are TRBV19 and TRBJ2-2; unclear D gene. The ends were cut back, 3 bases at V and 3 bases at J, with 11 bases in the middle. The CDR3 runs 15 residues. Germline assignment: CDR1 LNHDA and CDR2 SQIVND (reference sequence). The CDR3 here is CASSILRKDTGELFF. The CDR3 DNA is TGTGCCAGTAGTATTCTGAGGAAGGACACCGGGGAGCTGTTTTTT.

The chain recombines TRBV5-6 with TRBJ2-5; D gene ambiguous. The DNA end is a closer match to TRBJ2-7, so the J assignment may be wrong. CDR1 is SGHDT, CDR2 YYEEEE, per germline. The CDR3 totals 13 residues. In nucleotides, the CDR3 is TGTGCCAGCAGCTTGATGGCTAACTACGAGCAGTACTTC. As protein: CASSLMANYEQYF.

The chain recombines TRBV2 with TRBJ1-4, with D perhaps TRBD1 (6 bases). The V gene's germline CDR1 is SNHLY and CDR2 FYNNEI. This CDR3 is built from 17 residues. Trimming removed 6 bases at V and 8 bases at J, with 25 bases between. The CDR3 loop is CASRSRMVTARGEKLFF. The CDR3 bases are TGTGCCAGCAGGTCAAGGATGGTGACGGCGAGGGGGGAAAAACTGTTTTTT. Supplemented by reference TRBV2 and TRBJ1-4, the full variable domain reads EPEVTQTPSHQVTQMGQEVILRCVPISNHLYFYWYRQILGQKVEFLVSFYNNEISEKSEIFDDQFSVERPDGSNFTLKIRSTKLEDSAMYFCASRSRMVTARGEKLFFGSGTQLSVL.